These 26 T cell receptor beta chains originate from one sample sequenced in a study of cytomegalovirus exposure and HLA in healthy donors. Use of 60 Vbeta and 13 Jbeta primers characterized the PCR. Sequencing was performed with immunoSEQ multiplex PCR; in TCRdb, only in-frame clones are kept and a portion is missing. Counted here are 100,000 to 150,000 clones, over 70% occurring once; the ten biggest clones make up 3.5% to 4.5%. Material: PBMCs. The receptors were gathered from a man aged 35-49 years in good health and CMV-seropositive.

For this clone: One junction end does not reproduce the germline sequence, and a read error may be involved. The V and J genes are TRBV11-2 and TRBJ2-2, with TRBD2 as a possible D gene (6 bases). Per germline, CDR1 SGHAT and CDR2 FQNNGV. The CDR3 length is 14 residues. The CDR3 protein is CASSLEINTGGLFF. Here the CDR3 DNA reads TGTGCCAGCAGCTTAGAGATAAACACCGGGGGGCTGTTTTTT.

The chain recombines TRBV5-1 with TRBJ1-6, with no clear D. The CDR3 extends over 15 amino acids. Germline CDR1 and CDR2: SGHRS and YFSETQ. V dropped 4 bases and J dropped 0 bases, with 8 bases sitting between them. The CDR3 nucleotides are TGCGCCAGCAGCCCCGAGGGCTCCTATAATTCACCCCTCCACTTT. Its translation is CASSPEGSYNSPLHF.

V is TRBV7-2 and J is TRBJ2-1, with TRBD2 matching 9 bases. Germline V lookup: CDR1 SGHTA, CDR2 FQGNSA. The V and J ends lost 5 bases and 10 bases, in that order; junction bases with no gene match: 15. The CDR3 contains 16 residues. CDR3 sequence reads: CASSPSPGLALGEQFF. The CDR3 DNA sequence: TGTGCCAGCAGCCCCTCACCGGGACTAGCCCTAGGGGAGCAGTTCTTC.

The chain has TRBV5-1 and TRBJ2-2; TRBD2 matches 7 bases. V lost 0 bases, J lost 4 bases, and 6 bases stayed unmatched. Per germline, CDR1 SGHRS and CDR2 YFSETQ. The CDR3 sequence is 16 residues long. The CDR3 DNA reads TGCGCCAGCAGCTTGGGCGTGACTAGCAGCACCGGGGAGCTGTTTTTT. It specifies CASSLGVTSSTGELFF.

The chain employs TRBV6-6 and TRBJ2-7, with 11 bases lining up with TRBD2. CDR1 and CDR2 (germline): MNHNY, SVGAGI (reference sequence). CDR3 length: 15 amino acids. Trimming cost V 5 bases and J 3 bases; bases outside gene matches: 6. The CDR3, as DNA: TGTGCCAGCAGTCATGGGACTAGCGGAATCTACGAGCAGTACTTC. Encoded protein: CASSHGTSGIYEQYF.

The chain combines TRBV15 with TRBJ2-1; 11 bases map to TRBD2. Trimming at V came to 5 bases and at J to 5 bases, leaving 5 bases not matched to a gene. Germline V gene data show CDR1 as LNHNV and CDR2 as YYDKDF (reference sequence). This CDR3 is 15 amino acids long. In DNA form, the CDR3 reads TGTGCCACCAGCGAGGGGACTAGCGGAAACAATGAGCAGTTCTTC. Translation: CATSEGTSGNNEQFF.

The rearrangement links TRBV5-1 to TRBJ2-1; D is unclear. The CDR3 runs 14 residues. Trimming took 0 bases from V and 5 from J, leaving 9 bases between them. Germline V gene sequence: CDR1 SGHRS, CDR2 YFSETQ. The CDR3: CASSLADTDNEQFF. CDR3 bases: TGCGCCAGCAGCTTGGCAGACACGGACAATGAGCAGTTCTTC.

V is TRBV7-2 and J is TRBJ1-5; D not certain. Trimming took off 5 bases at V and 5 bases at J, with 13 bases between the two ends. CDR3 size: 14 residues. Germline CDR1 is SGHTA and CDR2 is FQGNSA. The CDR3 is CASSHRTSHQPQHF. In DNA form, the CDR3 reads TGTGCCAGCAGCCACCGGACTTCCCATCAGCCCCAGCATTTT.

The chain is built from TRBV6-6 and TRBJ1-6, with D uncertain. The CDR3 has 16 amino acids. Trimming cost V 3 bases and J 8 bases, with 17 bases left between them. Per germline, CDR1 MNHNY and CDR2 SVGAGI (reference sequence). CDR3 bases: TGTGCCAGCAGTTATTCACGAGGGAATAAGGATTCACCCCTCCACTTT. As protein: CASSYSRGNKDSPLHF.

CDR3: CASSPGLAGENEQFF. The CDR3 nucleotides are TGTGCCAGCAGCCCCGGACTAGCGGGAGAGAATGAGCAGTTCTTC. The chain joins TRBV7-9 to TRBJ2-1; the match to TRBD2 covers 13 bases. CDR3 length: 15 residues. V trimming: 5 bases; J trimming: 7 bases; junction bases outside the gene matches: 5. The germline CDR1 and CDR2 sequences are SEHNR and FQNEAQ (reference sequence).

The chain employs TRBV25-1 and TRBJ2-7; D remains unclear. Germline CDR1 is MGHDK and CDR2 is SYGVNS. The CDR3 contains 13 residues. V was clipped by 4 bases and J by 2 bases, with 9 bases between them. The CDR3 protein is CASSATVPYEQYF. The CDR3 coding sequence is TGTGCCAGCAGTGCCACAGTCCCCTACGAGCAGTACTTC.

The chain has TRBV7-3 and TRBJ2-1; 13 bases line up with TRBD2. This CDR3 region has 14 residues. In germline, CDR1 is SGHTA, CDR2 FQGTGA. J gave up 10 bases and V 4 bases, and 4 bases lay outside the gene matches. CDR3 protein: CASSSRLAGGEQFF. The CDR3 nucleotides read TGTGCCAGCAGCTCCCGACTAGCGGGAGGCGAGCAGTTCTTC. Filled out from reference TRBV7-3 and TRBJ2-1, the complete variable domain reads GAGVSQTPSNKVTEKGKYVELRCDPISGHTALYWYRQSLGQGPEFLIYFQGTGAADDSGLPNDRFFAVRPEGSVSTLKIQRTERGDSAVYLCASSSRLAGGEQFFGPGTRLTVL.

The genes are TRBV11-2 and TRBJ2-7; 13 positions match TRBD2. The CDR3 is 16 residues long. The germline gives CDR1 SGHAT, CDR2 FQNNGV. V was clipped by 1 base and J by 7 bases; unmatched bases: 7. The CDR3 region has the DNA TGTGCCAGCAGCTTAGCCTCACTAGCGGGGGGGCGTGAGCAGTACTTC. This encodes CASSLASLAGGREQYF. Using reference TRBV11-2 and TRBJ2-7 for the parts outside the CDR3, the full variable domain is EAGVAQSPRYKIIEKRQSVAFWCNPISGHATLYWYQQILGQGPKLLIQFQNNGVVDDSQLPKDRFSAERLKGVDSTLKIQPAKLEDSAVYLCASSLASLAGGREQYFGPGTRLTVT.

Comment on this clone: One end of the junction does not line up with germline, which may come from a read error. CDR3 region: CSVSEEAQYF. In DNA, the CDR3 is TGCAGCGTTTCAGAAGAGGCCCAGTACTTC. The chain joins TRBV29-1 to TRBJ2-5; D uncertain. This CDR3 has 10 residues. Germline loops: CDR1 SQVTM, CDR2 ANQGSEA.

The rearrangement uses TRBV27 and TRBJ2-5; the D gene is possibly TRBD1 (5 bases). The CDR3 runs 14 residues. V was clipped by 3 bases and J by 4 bases, with 12 bases between them. Looked up from germline, CDR1 is MNHEY and CDR2 is SMNVEV (reference sequence). This chain's CDR3 is CASSFIPGRETQYF. The DNA of the CDR3 is TGTGCCAGCAGTTTCATCCCAGGGCGAGAGACCCAGTACTTC.

On this clone itself: Distinct nucleotide sequences in the sample also encode this CDR3. This chain joins TRBV20-1 and TRBJ1-2; D uncertain. V was cut by 3 bases and J by 8 bases, with 10 bases left in between. Germline CDR1 and CDR2: DFQATT and SNEGSKA (reference sequence). This CDR3 contains 11 residues. The CDR3 coding sequence is TGCAGTGCTAGTCCGACTGGCGGCTACACCTTC. It specifies CSASPTGGYTF.

The rearrangement links TRBV5-8 to TRBJ2-7, with 7 bases aligning to TRBD1. The ends lost 6 bases at V and 5 bases at J; junction bases unmatched: 14. CDR1 is SGHTS, CDR2 YDEGEE, per germline. The CDR3 contains 15 residues. CDR3 loop: CASTYRGRESDEQYF. In DNA form, the CDR3 reads TGTGCCAGCACGTATAGGGGGCGCGAATCTGACGAGCAGTACTTC.

V usage is TRBV6-6 and J usage is TRBJ2-2; 9 nucleotides line up with TRBD1. The CDR3 extends over 15 amino acids. The germline V gene has CDR1 MNHNY and CDR2 SVGAGI (reference sequence). Trimming removed 6 bases from V and 5 bases from J; junction bases left unmatched: 7. The CDR3 loop reads CASRPGQGRTGELFF. DNA of the CDR3: TGTGCCAGCAGACCGGGACAGGGACGGACCGGGGAGCTGTTTTTT.

The sample holds a few counts of this clone. This chain joins TRBV5-6 and TRBJ2-4, with unresolved D. V was shortened by 0 bases and J by 7 bases, with 8 bases between the two germline ends. Germline CDR1 SGHDT, CDR2 YYEEEE. There are 13 residues in the CDR3. In nucleotides, the CDR3 is TGTGCCAGCAGCTTGGATGGAGTGAACATTCAGTACTTC. Translated: CASSLDGVNIQYF. The full variable domain, completed using reference TRBV5-6 and TRBJ2-4, is DAGVTQSPTHLIKTRGQQVTLRCSPKSGHDTVSWYQQALGQGPQFIFQYYEEEERQRGNFPDRFSGHQFPNYSSELNVNALLLGDSALYLCASSLDGVNIQYFGAGTRLSVL.

This chain joins TRBV5-4 and TRBJ2-1, with a tentative D call TRBD2 (6 bases). This CDR3 is built from 18 residues. Deletions cut 0 bases from V and 2 bases from J, with 18 bases between. CDR1 SGHNT and CDR2 YYREEE come from the germline V gene (reference sequence). CDR3 residues: CASSLALGGVGAYNEQFF. The CDR3 DNA sequence: TGTGCCAGCAGCTTGGCCCTTGGAGGGGTCGGAGCCTACAATGAGCAGTTCTTC.

A single count supports this clone. The rearrangement joins TRBV2 to TRBJ2-3; 10 nucleotides line up with TRBD2. The V and J ends lost 5 bases and 4 bases, in that order; junction bases with no gene match: 15. From germline, CDR1 is SNHLY and CDR2 FYNNEI. The CDR3 runs to 18 residues. The CDR3 DNA follows: TGTGCCAGCAGTCCGCCCCCAATAGGAAGCGGGAGGGCAGATACGCAGTATTTT. It specifies CASSPPPIGSGRADTQYF.

The chain uses TRBV15 and TRBJ1-4; TRBD1 might be the D (6 bases). Trimming stripped 8 bases from V and 12 bases from J, with 10 bases between. The CDR3 spans 10 residues. Germline CDR1 is LNHNV and CDR2 is YYDKDF (reference sequence). The CDR3 here is CATRQAELFF. The CDR3 DNA is TGTGCCACCCGACAGGCCGAACTGTTTTTT.

This chain uses TRBV7-6 with TRBJ2-7; D remains unclear. Germline lookup yields CDR1 SGHVS and CDR2 FNYEAQ. Trimming took off 1 base at V and 3 bases at J, with 7 bases between the two ends. The CDR3 loop spans 13 amino acids. The CDR3 is CASSLGANYEQYF. CDR3 in DNA: TGTGCCAGCAGCTTAGGGGCTAACTACGAGCAGTACTTC.

V is TRBV5-6 and J is TRBJ2-7, with 7 bases lining up with TRBD1. The CDR3 length is 16 residues. The V gene's germline CDR1 is SGHDT and CDR2 YYEEEE. The junction had 9 bases not matched to a gene; V was cut back by 0 bases and J by 3 bases. The CDR3 region has the DNA TGTGCCAGCAGCTTGGGCCAGGGGGTTATGGGCTACGAGCAGTACTTC. Translation: CASSLGQGVMGYEQYF.

The chain couples TRBV18 to TRBJ2-3, with D possibly matching TRBD1 (6 bases). Trimming shortened V by 0 bases and J by 0 bases, and 10 bases separated the two germline ends. CDR1 is KGHSH, CDR2 LQKENI, per germline. The CDR3 sequence is 16 residues long. CDR3 in DNA: TGTGCCAGCTCACCACCGGACAGAACTAGCACAGATACGCAGTATTTT. As protein: CASSPPDRTSTDTQYF.

This chain joins TRBV5-1 and TRBJ2-3, with D unresolved. The CDR3 sequence is 14 residues long. V lost 2 bases, J lost 0 bases, and 7 bases lay in between. Germline CDR1 and CDR2: SGHRS and YFSETQ. DNA of the CDR3: TGCGCCAGCAGCTTCACACAAAGCACAGATACGCAGTATTTT. Protein product: CASSFTQSTDTQYF.